This note documents a single T cell receptor beta chain sequence. This clonotype has a handful of counts. Its antigen target is currently unknown. Base qualities are not recorded, but no much larger clone differs from it by a single base. The germline V gene provides CDR1 SGHDN and CDR2 FVKESK. V is pared back by 4 bases and J by 5 bases, with 12 bases lying between the germline termini. There are 14 amino acids in the CDR3, from cysteine to phenylalanine inclusive. The CDR3 DNA has 42 bases and is translated from base 1. PBMCs were isolated by Ficoll-Paque density gradient centrifugation. These data belong to a study of T-cell memory formation after mild COVID-19 (dated by TCRdb to the early 2020s). General notes on the study: Most TCR sequence clusters were specific to one of the two donors. In a couple of donors, T-cell clones that expanded and contracted after mild COVID-19 were followed by sequencing TCRalpha and TCRbeta repertoires longitudinally. The cohort comprised two young, previously healthy adult volunteers, one female and one male. What the study reported, not specific to this receptor: Contracting CD4+ clones were found mainly in CM and EM memory subsets, while CD8+ clones were enriched in EMRA. The detection of some responding clones in pre-infection memory suggests that pre-existing cross-reactive memory T cells joined the SARS-CoV-2 response. The second-wave clones that peaked on day 37 were not confirmed to be SARS-CoV-2 specific. From day 15 to 85, contracting clones showed balanced CD4/CD8 phenotypes, whereas a second wave of clones that expanded from day 15 to 37 leaned towards CD4+. Only two mild cases were covered by the study, and larger cohorts that include severe cases with pre-infection samples were considered necessary.

TCRdb shows the sequencer as Illumina NovaSeq 6000. cDNA libraries for TCRalpha and TCRbeta were prepared by 5'RACE using constant-segment primers, with sample barcodes and unique molecular identifiers added. Trizol reagent was used to extract RNA from every sample. Amplification of the libraries took two PCR steps, and the second step added a second sample barcode plus Illumina TruSeq adapters. Sequencing of the libraries was done on an Illumina NovaSeq, producing 2 x 150 bp paired-end reads. Regarding the original processing steps: Demultiplexing of reads and collapsing into UMI-guided consensus sequences were performed with migec v1.2.7. Using mixcr v2.1.11, UMI consensuses were aligned to TRA and TRB V and J templates and then assembled into clonotypes. Clonotypes were classified as expanded or contracted when called significant by both edgeR and NoisET, with noise models trained on biological replicates. For edgeR calls, the cutoffs were a false discovery rate-adjusted p below 0.01 and a log2 fold-change threshold of 1. As an exploratory analysis of dynamics, max-normalized trajectories of the 1000 most abundant clonotypes were examined with PCA combined with hierarchical clustering. Separately sequenced CD4+ and CD8+ repertoires were used to assign a CD4 or CD8 phenotype to each responding clone. TCRdb itself trimmed the public reads at Q25 with fastp, ran MiXCR and retained productive beta chains. All rows with the same CDR3 protein become a single entry with the most common DNA and genes. TCRdb, not the original authors, processed these V and J calls. Here the sample has over 150,000 distinct CDR3 sequences; 10% to 15% occur a single time. 3% to 4% of the sample is held by the ten biggest clonotypes.

The sequenced sample was PBMCs or a T cell subset sorted from them (not recorded which). Recombination linked TRBV14 to TRBJ2-1; the D gene assignment is ambiguous. The sequence derives from a man in his late teens or twenties who had mild COVID-19 (a few samples of this study predate the infection). The sample titles of this study are shuffled in the database, so cell type and time point are left out; the donor was told from shared clones. The nucleotides read TGTGCCAGCAGCCTGCTAGGCGTCCACAATGAGCAGTTCTTC. This yields the protein CASSLLGVHNEQFF.